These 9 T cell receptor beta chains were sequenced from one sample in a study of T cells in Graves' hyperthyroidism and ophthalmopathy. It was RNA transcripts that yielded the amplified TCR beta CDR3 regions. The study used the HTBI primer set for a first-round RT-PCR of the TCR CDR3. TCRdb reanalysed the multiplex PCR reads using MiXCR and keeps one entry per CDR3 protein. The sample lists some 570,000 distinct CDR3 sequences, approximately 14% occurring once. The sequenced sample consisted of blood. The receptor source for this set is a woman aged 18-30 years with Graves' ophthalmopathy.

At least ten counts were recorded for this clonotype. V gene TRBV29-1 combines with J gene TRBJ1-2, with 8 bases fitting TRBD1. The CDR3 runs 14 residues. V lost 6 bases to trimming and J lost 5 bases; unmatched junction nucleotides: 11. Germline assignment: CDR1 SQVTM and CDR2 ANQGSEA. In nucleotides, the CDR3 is TGCAGCGTAGCCGCCGGACAGGGAGGGTATGGCTACACCTTC. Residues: CSVAAGQGGYGYTF. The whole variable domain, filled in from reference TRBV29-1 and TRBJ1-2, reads SAVISQKPSRDICQRGTSLTIQCQVDSQVTMMFWYRQQPGQSLTLIATANQGSEATYESGFVIDKFPISRPNLTFSTLTVSNMSPEDSSIYLCSVAAGQGGYGYTFGSGTRLTVV.

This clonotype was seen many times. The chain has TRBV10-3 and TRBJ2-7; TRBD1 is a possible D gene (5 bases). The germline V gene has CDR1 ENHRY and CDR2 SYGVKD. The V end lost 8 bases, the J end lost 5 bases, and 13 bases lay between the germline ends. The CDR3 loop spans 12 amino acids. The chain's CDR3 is CAIGPREDEQYF. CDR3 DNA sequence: TGTGCCATCGGTCCCAGGGAAGACGAGCAGTACTTC.

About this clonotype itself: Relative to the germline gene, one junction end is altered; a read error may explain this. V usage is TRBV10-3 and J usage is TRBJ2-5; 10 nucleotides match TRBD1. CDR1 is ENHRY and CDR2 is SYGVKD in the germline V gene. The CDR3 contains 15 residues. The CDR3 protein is CATSERGTGAETQYF. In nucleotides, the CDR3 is TGTGCCACCAGTGAAAGAGGGACAGGGGCAGAGACCCAGTACTTC.

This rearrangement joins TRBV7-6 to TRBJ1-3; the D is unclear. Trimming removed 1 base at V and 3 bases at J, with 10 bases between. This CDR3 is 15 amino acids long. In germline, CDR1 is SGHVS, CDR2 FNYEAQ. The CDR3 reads CASSLGVAGGNTIYF. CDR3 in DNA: TGTGCCAGCAGCTTAGGCGTTGCTGGTGGAAACACCATATATTTT.

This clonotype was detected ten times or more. CDR3 region: CSVESNSYEQYF. The CDR3 nucleotides read TGCAGCGTTGAAAGTAATTCCTACGAGCAGTACTTC. The V and J genes are TRBV29-1 and TRBJ2-7; D is ambiguous. CDR1 SQVTM and CDR2 ANQGSEA come from the germline V gene. The CDR3 runs 12 residues. V dropped 2 bases and J dropped 1 base, with 6 bases sitting between them.

CDR3 DNA sequence: TGTGCCACCAGTGATCACCCTAGTACAGGGGAGCCCTACAATGAGCAGTTCTTC. Translation: CATSDHPSTGEPYNEQFF. V is TRBV24-1 and J is TRBJ2-1; TRBD1 matches at 7 bases. V shed 3 bases and J 2 bases; nucleotides not matched to a gene: 12. This CDR3 has 18 residues. CDR1 and CDR2 (germline): KGHDR, SFDVKD.

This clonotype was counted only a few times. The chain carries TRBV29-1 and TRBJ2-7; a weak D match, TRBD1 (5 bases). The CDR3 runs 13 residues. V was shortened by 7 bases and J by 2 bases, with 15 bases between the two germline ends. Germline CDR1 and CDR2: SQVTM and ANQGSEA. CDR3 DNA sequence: TGCAGCGGGATAACAGGATCTACCTACGAGCAGTACTTC. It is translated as CSGITGSTYEQYF.

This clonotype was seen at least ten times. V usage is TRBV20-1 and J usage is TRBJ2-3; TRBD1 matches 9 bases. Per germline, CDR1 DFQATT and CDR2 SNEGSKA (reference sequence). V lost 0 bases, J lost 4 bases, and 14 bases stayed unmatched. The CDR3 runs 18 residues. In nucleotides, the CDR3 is TGCAGTGCTAGAGATGGGACAGGGATCAATAACATCGCAGATACGCAGTATTTT. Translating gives CSARDGTGINNIADTQYF.

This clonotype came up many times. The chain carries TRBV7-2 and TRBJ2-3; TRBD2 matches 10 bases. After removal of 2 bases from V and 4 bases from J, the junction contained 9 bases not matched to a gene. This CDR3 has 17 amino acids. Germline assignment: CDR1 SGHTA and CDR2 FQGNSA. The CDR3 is CASSLSLAGEGADTQYF. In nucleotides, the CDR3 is TGTGCCAGCAGCTTATCGCTAGCGGGAGAGGGTGCAGATACGCAGTATTTT.